The 9 T cell receptor beta chains given below trace back to one sample, sequenced in a study of beta chain features in type 1 diabetes. Every isolated RNA sample was fully reverse transcribed, so sequencing captured expressed TCRB transcripts. The repertoire was sequenced with immunoSEQ multiplex PCR; TCRdb's copy has only in-frame clones and lacks some. The data show around 250,000 clones, with under 70% seen just once and 0.053% held by the top ten. Sequenced sample: naive CD4+ T cells from blood. These receptors all come from a man under 40 in good health.

In this sample, this clone turned up a few times. This chain connects TRBV29-1 to TRBJ2-1; no definite D call. CDR1 is SQVTM and CDR2 is ANQGSEA in the germline V gene. The germline V and J ends were trimmed by 4 bases and 3 bases, with 7 bases remaining between them. The CDR3 spans 12 residues. The CDR3 sequence is CSVAQSYNEQFF. The CDR3 nucleotides are TGCAGCGTTGCTCAGAGCTACAATGAGCAGTTCTTC.

The genes are TRBV30 and TRBJ2-1; 9 bases are a match to TRBD2. The CDR3 totals 14 residues. Germline CDR1 reads GTSNPN; CDR2 reads SVGIG (reference sequence). V lost 0 bases to trimming and J lost 8 bases; unmatched junction nucleotides: 5. CDR3 in amino acids: CAWSVLLAGDEQFF. The DNA for the CDR3 is TGTGCCTGGAGTGTACTATTAGCGGGAGATGAGCAGTTCTTC.

The sample holds one count of this clone. V gene TRBV6-5 combines with J gene TRBJ2-3; D could derive from TRBD1 or TRBD2 (5 bases each). Germline CDR1 MNHEY, CDR2 SVGAGI. CDR3 size: 15 residues. V was clipped by 7 bases and J by 3 bases, with 17 bases between them. CDR3 loop: CASNPGGFRTDTQYF. The CDR3 DNA sequence: TGTGCCAGCAATCCTGGGGGTTTTAGGACAGATACGCAGTATTTT.

The rearrangement joins TRBV5-1 to TRBJ1-2; D unclear. This CDR3 has 13 amino acids. With 0 bases removed from V and 0 bases from J, the gap between germline ends came to 3 bases. The V gene's germline CDR1 is SGHRS and CDR2 YFSETQ. CDR3 region: CASSLVANYGYTF. The CDR3 region has the DNA TGCGCCAGCAGCTTGGTTGCTAACTATGGCTACACCTTC.

The J gene is TRBJ2-6, the V gene TRBV15; 7 nucleotides agree with TRBD1. V was clipped by 0 bases and J by 2 bases; unmatched bases: 7. The CDR3 has 18 amino acids. Germline V gives CDR1 LNHNV, CDR2 YYDKDF (reference sequence). The DNA for the CDR3 is TGTGCCACCAGCAGAGATTTGGCAGGGGGACCTGGGGCCAACGTCCTGACTTTC. This sequence encodes CATSRDLAGGPGANVLTF. Variable domain in full (rest from reference TRBV15 and TRBJ2-6): DAMVIQNPRYQVTQFGKPVTLSCSQTLNHNVMYWYQQKSSQAPKLLFHYYDKDFNNEADTPDNFQSRRPNTSFCFLDIRSPGLGDTAMYLCATSRDLAGGPGANVLTFGAGSRLTVL.

The chain recombines TRBV5-1 with TRBJ2-1; 10 bases match TRBD2. Per the germline V gene, CDR1 is SGHRS and CDR2 is YFSETQ. This CDR3 is built from 14 residues. Unmatched junction bases numbered 3, after V lost 4 bases and J lost 5 bases. Written as DNA, the CDR3 is TGCGCCAGCAGCACCGGGACTAGCGACAATGAGCAGTTCTTC. Translating it yields CASSTGTSDNEQFF. Full variable domain (remainder filled in from reference TRBV5-1 and TRBJ2-1): KAGVTQTPRYLIKTRGQQVTLSCSPISGHRSVSWYQQTPGQGLQFLFEYFSETQRNKGNFPGRFSGRQFSNSRSEMNVSTLELGDSALYLCASSTGTSDNEQFFGPGTRLTVL.

This chain joins TRBV30 and TRBJ2-3; no clear D gene. The germline gives CDR1 GTSNPN, CDR2 SVGIG (reference sequence). The CDR3 loop spans 16 amino acids. V lost 0 bases and J 1 base, leaving 14 bases between the germline ends. The DNA for the CDR3 is TGTGCCTGGAGTGTACGTAGGAGTTTCGGCACAGATACGCAGTATTTT. It encodes CAWSVRRSFGTDTQYF. Full variable domain (outside the CDR3, taken from reference TRBV30 and TRBJ2-3): SQTIHQWPATLVQPVGSPLSLECTVEGTSNPNLYWYRQAAGRGLQLLFYSVGIGQISSEVPQNLSASRPQDRQFILSSKKLLLSDSGFYLCAWSVRRSFGTDTQYFGPGTRLTVL.

This chain uses TRBV30 with TRBJ2-1; a possible D gene is TRBD1 (5 bases). Germline assignment: CDR1 GTSNPN and CDR2 SVGIG (reference sequence). V lost 5 bases to trimming and J lost 3 bases, with 5 bases between them. This CDR3 region has 11 residues. Here the CDR3 DNA reads TGTGCCTGGGGACACTACAATGAGCAGTTCTTC. Translation gives CAWGHYNEQFF.

The gene calls are TRBV29-1 and TRBJ1-2; a weak D match, TRBD1 (5 bases). This CDR3 is built from 11 residues. In germline, CDR1 is SQVTM, CDR2 ANQGSEA. Trimming left V 1 base short and J 12 bases short, with 12 bases between. The CDR3 sequence: CSVEVGRGDTF. The CDR3 DNA reads TGCAGCGTTGAAGTGGGGAGGGGAGACACCTTC. The entire variable domain, with the rest obtained from reference TRBV29-1 and TRBJ1-2, is as follows: SAVISQKPSRDICQRGTSLTIQCQVDSQVTMMFWYRQQPGQSLTLIATANQGSEATYESGFVIDKFPISRPNLTFSTLTVSNMSPEDSSIYLCSVEVGRGDTFGSGTRLTVV.